The next 32 T cell receptor beta chains were all read from a single sample in a study of cytomegalovirus exposure and HLA in healthy donors. PCR primers comprised 60 Vbeta and 13 Jbeta primers. Libraries were prepared by immunoSEQ multiplex PCR; TCRdb keeps only in-frame clonotypes and omits some of them. This table holds some 100,000 clones, over 65% found once. Sequencing was carried out using PBMCs. These receptors originate from a woman between 40 and 55 years old in good health and CMV-seropositive.

The chain is built from TRBV6-5 and TRBJ2-2, with D unclear. This CDR3 contains 12 residues. CDR1 is MNHEY, CDR2 SVGAGI, per germline. The V gene lost 6 bases and the J gene lost 4 bases, with 6 bases spanning the gap. The CDR3 DNA sequence: TGTGCCAGCAGCCCCCGCACCGGGGAGCTGTTTTTT. This encodes CASSPRTGELFF.

The chain carries TRBV7-8 and TRBJ1-1; D perhaps matches TRBD1 (6 bases). CDR3 length equals 15 residues. Per germline, CDR1 SGHVS and CDR2 FQNEAQ. Deletions cut 4 bases from V and 5 bases from J, with 17 bases between. The CDR3, as DNA: TGTGCCAGCAGCTATACAGGGATAGGGGCGACTGAAGCTTTCTTT. Translation gives CASSYTGIGATEAFF.

The CDR3: CASSPQTGGDEQFF. In DNA form, the CDR3 reads TGTGCCAGCAGTCCTCAGACAGGGGGCGATGAGCAGTTCTTC. The V gene is TRBV27, the J gene TRBJ2-1, with TRBD1 identical over 10 bases. The V gene end was trimmed by 5 bases and the J gene end by 8 bases; junction bases not matched to a gene: 6. The CDR3 runs 14 residues. Germline V gene sequence: CDR1 MNHEY, CDR2 SMNVEV (reference sequence).

This clone was seen a few times. The V call is TRBV28, the J call TRBJ2-1, with TRBD2 matching 7 bases. V trimming: 3 bases; J trimming: 4 bases; junction bases outside the gene matches: 9. CDR1 and CDR2 from the germline V gene are MDHEN and SYDVKM. This CDR3 region has 16 residues. The CDR3, as DNA: TGTGCCAGCAGTTTCTCGACTAGCCCTATTTACAATGAGCAGTTCTTC. This codes for CASSFSTSPIYNEQFF.

The chain has TRBV6-1 and TRBJ2-7, with 11 bases identical to TRBD2. This CDR3 is built from 16 residues. In germline, CDR1 is MNHNS, CDR2 SASEGT. J gave up 2 bases and V 1 base, and 4 bases lay outside the gene matches. The CDR3, as DNA: TGTGCCAGCAGTGAAGGAGGGACTAGCGGAACCTACGAGCAGTACTTC. This gives the protein CASSEGGTSGTYEQYF.

The chain recombines TRBV28 with TRBJ1-2; weak D call: TRBD1 (6 bases). This CDR3 is 15 amino acids long. CDR1 and CDR2 from the germline V gene are MDHEN and SYDVKM. Trimming took 1 base from V and 2 from J, leaving 11 bases between them. As DNA, the CDR3 is TGTGCCAGCAGTTTATCACAGGGCTGGAACTATGGCTACACCTTC. It is translated as CASSLSQGWNYGYTF.

The V and J genes are TRBV7-9 and TRBJ1-4, with TRBD1 identical over 10 bases. The V gene's germline CDR1 is SEHNR and CDR2 FQNEAQ (reference sequence). The CDR3 is 13 amino acids. Losses at the gene ends were 11 bases for V and 6 bases for J; bases not matched to a gene: 6. The CDR3 loop reads CAGTGTGDEKLFF. CDR3 coding DNA: TGTGCCGGAACCGGGACAGGGGATGAAAAACTGTTTTTT.

The chain recombines TRBV28 with TRBJ1-5, with D possibly TRBD1 on 6 matching bases. V dropped 8 bases and J dropped 2 bases, with 16 bases sitting between them. This CDR3 has 15 amino acids. Germline lookup yields CDR1 MDHEN and CDR2 SYDVKM. As DNA, the CDR3 is TGTGCCAGCGATACAGACAGGCGGGGCAATCAGCCCCAGCATTTT. Translating gives CASDTDRRGNQPQHF. The entire variable domain, with the rest obtained from reference TRBV28 and TRBJ1-5, is as follows: DVKVTQSSRYLVKRTGEKVFLECVQDMDHENMFWYRQDPGLGLRLIYFSYDVKMKEKGDIPEGYSVSREKKERFSLILESASTNQTSMYLCASDTDRRGNQPQHFGDGTRLSIL.

The chain carries TRBV4-1 and TRBJ2-1; the D gene is possibly TRBD2 (6 bases). CDR1 is MGHRA, CDR2 YSYEKL, per germline. CDR3 length: 16 amino acids. Trimming removed 1 base at V and 3 bases at J, with 13 bases between. The CDR3 nucleotides read TGCGCCAGCAGCCAAGTTCCGGGAGCCATCTACAATGAGCAGTTCTTC. Encoded protein: CASSQVPGAIYNEQFF.

The chain recombines TRBV5-4 with TRBJ2-2, with a weak D call TRBD1 (5 bases). The germline V and J ends were trimmed by 8 bases and 8 bases, with 19 bases remaining between them. Germline CDR1 is SGHNT and CDR2 is YYREEE (reference sequence). The CDR3 sequence is 14 residues long. Here the CDR3 reads CASQTSRASGELFF. CDR3 nucleotides: TGTGCCAGTCAGACCTCCAGGGCTTCTGGGGAGCTGTTTTTT.

The chain recombines TRBV11-2 with TRBJ1-1, with D unclear. Germline values: CDR1 SGHAT, CDR2 FQNNGV. The CDR3 contains 15 residues. The V end was cut by 4 bases, the J end by 1 base, with 13 bases between. CDR3 coding DNA: TGTGCCAGCAGCTCCTACTCGTCCGGGAACACTGAAGCTTTCTTT. This gives the protein CASSSYSSGNTEAFF.

The J gene is TRBJ2-1, the V gene TRBV28; 11 nucleotides align to TRBD2. V was pared by 5 bases and J by 6 bases, with 9 bases of the junction left unmatched. Per the germline V gene, CDR1 is MDHEN and CDR2 is SYDVKM. This CDR3 spans 16 amino acids. CDR3 region: CASSLPLAGGLNEQFF. The CDR3 nucleotides are TGTGCCAGCAGTCTCCCCCTAGCGGGAGGCCTCAATGAGCAGTTCTTC.

V gene TRBV27 combines with J gene TRBJ2-2; TRBD1 might be the D (6 bases). CDR1 and CDR2 from the germline V gene are MNHEY and SMNVEV (reference sequence). There are 14 residues in the CDR3. The germline V and J ends were trimmed by 2 bases and 5 bases, with 9 bases remaining between them. The CDR3 DNA is TGTGCCAGCAGTTTAAGGGGGATGACCGGGGAGCTGTTTTTT. Its protein is CASSLRGMTGELFF.

This clone was detected only a few times. The chain couples TRBV18 to TRBJ1-1, with D possibly matching TRBD1 (6 bases). The germline CDR1 and CDR2 sequences are KGHSH and LQKENI. V lost 2 bases to trimming and J lost 5 bases, with 12 bases between them. The CDR3 totals 14 residues. CDR3 sequence reads: CASSPSQGWTEAFF. DNA for the CDR3: TGTGCCAGCTCACCATCACAGGGTTGGACTGAAGCTTTCTTT.

The V call is TRBV29-1, the J call TRBJ2-7; D unresolved. CDR3 length equals 12 residues. Germline values: CDR1 SQVTM, CDR2 ANQGSEA. Between the trimmed V and J ends, which lost 7 bases and 3 bases, there was a span of 13 bases. CDR3: CSATRSNYEQYF. CDR3 nucleotide sequence: TGCAGCGCAACCCGGAGCAACTACGAGCAGTACTTC.

This chain connects TRBV19 to TRBJ1-2; TRBD1 aligns across 10 bases. The ends lost 3 bases at V and 6 bases at J; junction bases unmatched: 1. This CDR3 comprises 13 residues. Germline CDR1 and CDR2: LNHDA and SQIVND (reference sequence). The CDR3: CASSIGTGDGYTF. In nucleotides, the CDR3 is TGTGCCAGTAGTATCGGGACAGGGGATGGCTACACCTTC.

This clone was detected only a few times. This chain uses TRBV7-9 with TRBJ2-7; 9 bases fit TRBD1. This CDR3 has 16 residues. J gave up 1 base and V 6 bases, and 10 bases lay outside the gene matches. Germline loops: CDR1 SEHNR, CDR2 FQNEAQ (reference sequence). CDR3 amino acids: CASSYDQGQGSYEQYF. The CDR3 nucleotides read TGTGCCAGCAGTTATGACCAGGGACAGGGATCCTACGAGCAGTACTTC.

The rearrangement uses TRBV9 and TRBJ2-5; 14 bases agree with TRBD2. Near its end, the DNA agrees better with TRBJ2-7, so the J call may be wrong. Germline CDR1 is SGDLS and CDR2 is YYNGEE. CDR3 length: 16 residues. As DNA, the CDR3 is TGTGCCAGCAGCGCCCAAGTGGGACTAGCGGGAGACGAGCAGTACTTC. Translation: CASSAQVGLAGDEQYF.

The genes are TRBV6-5 and TRBJ2-3, with D perhaps TRBD1 (6 bases). This CDR3 region has 12 residues. Trimming cost V 5 bases and J 5 bases, with 8 bases left between them. CDR1 and CDR2 from the germline V gene are MNHEY and SVGAGI. CDR3 sequence (DNA): TGTGCCAGCAGTAACAGGGAAGATACGCAGTATTTT. It specifies CASSNREDTQYF.

The chain links TRBV5-5 to TRBJ2-3, with D unresolved. Germline-derived CDR1 and CDR2 are SGHKS and YYEKEE (reference sequence). Trimming took 1 base from V and 4 from J, leaving 13 bases between them. The CDR3 consists of 15 residues. The CDR3 loop reads CASSLNPPLADTQYF. CDR3 nucleotide sequence: TGTGCCAGCAGCTTGAATCCCCCCCTAGCAGATACGCAGTATTTT.

The CDR3 reads CASSFRGVGYTF. CDR3 nucleotides: TGTGCCAGCAGTTTTCGGGGGGTAGGTTACACCTTC. This chain uses TRBV28 with TRBJ1-2; tentatively, D is TRBD1 (5 bases). The CDR3 has 12 amino acids. CDR1 is MDHEN, CDR2 SYDVKM, per germline. The ends were cut back, 3 bases at V and 11 bases at J, with 13 bases in the middle.

In its sample, this clone was seen a few times. The chain combines TRBV14 with TRBJ2-3; D might be TRBD1 (6 bases). The V gene lost 3 bases and the J gene lost 1 base, with 11 bases spanning the gap. Germline values: CDR1 SGHDN, CDR2 FVKESK. This CDR3 is built from 15 residues. Here the CDR3 reads CASSHLRTGTDTQYF. DNA of the CDR3: TGTGCCAGCAGCCATCTTCGGACAGGCACAGATACGCAGTATTTT.

The rearrangement uses TRBV7-2 and TRBJ2-1, with 12 bases fitting TRBD2. CDR1 SGHTA and CDR2 FQGNSA come from the germline V gene. The CDR3 loop spans 15 amino acids. V lost 7 bases to trimming and J lost 9 bases; unmatched junction nucleotides: 10. The CDR3, as DNA: TGTGCCAGCACCCCGGGACTAGCGGGCCTGGGTGAGCAGTTCTTC. Its translation: CASTPGLAGLGEQFF.

To note about this clone: The same CDR3 also results from other DNA sequences found in this sample. This chain joins TRBV27 and TRBJ2-7; 9 bases map to TRBD1. CDR3 size: 15 residues. Germline V lookup: CDR1 MNHEY, CDR2 SMNVEV (reference sequence). After removal of 2 bases from V and 1 base from J, the junction contained 3 bases not matched to a gene. CDR3 coding DNA: TGTGCCAGCAGTTTAGTCGGACAGGGGTCCTACGAGCAGTACTTC. This encodes CASSLVGQGSYEQYF.

The CDR3 is CASTARSGPMTSYNEQFF. CDR3 in DNA: TGTGCCAGCACCGCTCGGAGCGGGCCGATGACTTCCTACAATGAGCAGTTCTTC. The rearrangement joins TRBV5-4 to TRBJ2-1, with D possibly being TRBD2 (6 bases). This CDR3 region has 18 residues. Germline lookup yields CDR1 SGHNT and CDR2 YYREEE (reference sequence). V lost 6 bases and J 1 base, leaving 23 bases between the germline ends. Full variable domain (outside the CDR3, taken from reference TRBV5-4 and TRBJ2-1): ETGVTQSPTHLIKTRGQQVTLRCSSQSGHNTVSWYQQALGQGPQFIFQYYREEENGRGNFPPRFSGLQFPNYSSELNVNALELDDSALYLCASTARSGPMTSYNEQFFGPGTRLTVL.

The gene calls are TRBV6-5 and TRBJ2-2, with 7 positions matching TRBD1. The junction had 6 bases not matched to a gene; V was cut back by 5 bases and J by 3 bases. The germline V gene has CDR1 MNHEY and CDR2 SVGAGI. The CDR3 is made up of 15 amino acids. This CDR3 reads CASSPDRVDTGELFF. CDR3 nucleotides: TGTGCCAGCAGTCCCGACAGGGTAGACACCGGGGAGCTGTTTTTT.

The V gene is TRBV9, the J gene TRBJ2-7; no firm D call. Between the trimmed V and J ends, which lost 4 bases and 4 bases, there was a span of 21 bases. Germline V gene sequence: CDR1 SGDLS, CDR2 YYNGEE. The CDR3 runs 16 residues. This chain's CDR3 is CASSISRQNPSYEQYF. CDR3 bases: TGTGCCAGCAGCATTTCCAGGCAAAACCCGTCATACGAGCAGTACTTC.

This clone was recorded many times. The chain couples TRBV27 to TRBJ2-3; D is perhaps TRBD2 (5 bases). This CDR3 comprises 15 residues. Trimming left V 4 bases short and J 2 bases short, with 13 bases between. CDR1 and CDR2 from the germline V gene are MNHEY and SMNVEV (reference sequence). In DNA, the CDR3 is TGTGCCAGCAGTTGGGGAGCTTACCTCACAGATACGCAGTATTTT. Translation: CASSWGAYLTDTQYF.

The chain employs TRBV6-6 and TRBJ2-3, with 8 bases fitting TRBD1. V lost 5 bases and J lost 5; bases outside the gene matches: 6. The CDR3 loop spans 14 amino acids. Germline V CDR1 and CDR2: MNHNY, SVGAGI (reference sequence). The CDR3 reads CASSHRGKVDTQYF. Written as DNA, the CDR3 is TGTGCCAGCAGTCACAGGGGGAAGGTAGATACGCAGTATTTT.

This clone was recorded once. This chain links TRBV30 with TRBJ2-5; no definite D call. The DNA end lines up better with TRBJ2-7; the J call may be wrong. The germline gives CDR1 GTSNPN, CDR2 SVGIG (reference sequence). The CDR3 has 13 residues. CDR3 sequence: CAWSERVSYEQYF. The CDR3 DNA reads as TGTGCCTGGAGTGAGAGAGTTTCCTACGAGCAGTACTTC.

This chain joins TRBV19 and TRBJ2-7; 7 bases are a match to TRBD1. The V gene end was trimmed by 6 bases and the J gene end by 2 bases; junction bases not matched to a gene: 7. Germline lookup yields CDR1 LNHDA and CDR2 SQIVND (reference sequence). The CDR3 extends over 14 amino acids. Here the CDR3 reads CASSQRGQPYEQYF. Here the CDR3 DNA reads TGTGCCAGTAGCCAGAGGGGACAGCCCTACGAGCAGTACTTC.

This chain links TRBV29-1 with TRBJ2-3; 13 bases match TRBD2. Germline CDR1 and CDR2: SQVTM and ANQGSEA. The CDR3 runs 12 residues. Losses at the gene ends were 7 bases for V and 7 bases for J; bases not matched to a gene: 2. The CDR3 protein is CSGTSGGYTQYF. CDR3 sequence (DNA): TGCAGCGGGACTAGCGGGGGCTATACGCAGTATTTT.